This entry concerns a single T cell receptor beta chain. A single record per CDR3 protein comes from TCRdb applying MiXCR to the 5' RACE reads. Here the sample spans 400,000 or so distinct CDR3 sequences, under 14% being singletons. This specimen belongs to a study of T cells after yellow fever vaccination. The V gene lost 5 bases and the J gene lost 4 bases, with 16 bases spanning the gap. The CDR3 spans 15 residues. This rearrangement joins TRBV12-3 or TRBV12-4 to TRBJ2-3; D is possibly TRBD1 or TRBD2 (5 bases each). The clonotype was recovered from a man between 18 and 35 years old who received the YFV17D yellow fever vaccine. The sample in question was PBMCs, obtained on the day of the first yellow fever vaccination. CDR3 amino acids: CASSPTPRGPDTQYF. CDR3 sequence (DNA): TGTGCCAGCAGTCCCACTCCTCGGGGCCCAGATACGCAGTATTTT.